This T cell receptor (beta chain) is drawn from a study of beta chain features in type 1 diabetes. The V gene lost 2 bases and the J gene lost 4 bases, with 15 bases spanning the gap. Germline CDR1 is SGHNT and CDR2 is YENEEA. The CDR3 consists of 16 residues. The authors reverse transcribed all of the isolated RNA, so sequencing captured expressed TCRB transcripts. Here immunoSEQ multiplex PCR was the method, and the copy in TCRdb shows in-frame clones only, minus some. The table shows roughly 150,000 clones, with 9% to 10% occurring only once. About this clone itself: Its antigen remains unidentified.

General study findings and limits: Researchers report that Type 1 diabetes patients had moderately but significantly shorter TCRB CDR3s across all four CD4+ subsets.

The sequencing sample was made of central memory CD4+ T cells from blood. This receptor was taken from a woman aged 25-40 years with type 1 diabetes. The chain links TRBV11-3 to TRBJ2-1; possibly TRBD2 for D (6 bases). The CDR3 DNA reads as TGTGCCAGCAGCTTACTAGTTAGCGGAGCATACAATGAGCAGTTCTTC. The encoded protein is CASSLLVSGAYNEQFF.